The 13 T cell receptor beta chains below were found in one sample sequenced in a study of shared clonotypes between healthy human individuals. Generated by immunoSEQ multiplex PCR, the TCRdb table keeps only in-frame clones and is missing some. This table holds roughly 1 million clones, 75% to 80% found once. The sequenced sample consisted of memory CD4+ T cells from PBMCs. The sample's subset: CD45RA-negative fraction. These receptors all stem from a man in his late teens or twenties in good health. Some clones in this sample may be carry-over from other donors' samples.

The chain couples TRBV27 to TRBJ1-1; maybe TRBD1 (6 bases). The CDR3 covers 12 residues. In germline, CDR1 is MNHEY, CDR2 SMNVEV (reference sequence). The V end was cut by 6 bases, the J end by 4 bases, with 9 bases between. The CDR3 protein is CASSTGSTEAFF. CDR3 DNA: TGTGCCAGCAGCACAGGGAGCACTGAAGCTTTCTTT.

This clone came up a few times. The chain links TRBV11-3 to TRBJ1-1, with TRBD1 as a possible D gene (5 bases). V was trimmed by 3 bases and J by 2 bases, leaving 10 bases between them. In germline, CDR1 is SGHNT, CDR2 YENEEA. The CDR3 has 14 residues. CDR3: CASSFSGTNTEAFF. Written as DNA, the CDR3 is TGTGCCAGCAGCTTCTCCGGGACCAACACTGAAGCTTTCTTT.

The chain recombines TRBV30 with TRBJ1-2, with a possible D match to TRBD1 (5 bases). In germline, CDR1 is GTSNPN, CDR2 SVGIG (reference sequence). There are 16 residues in the CDR3. The V end lost 5 bases, the J end lost 3 bases, and 22 bases lay between the germline ends. CDR3 loop: CAWARDFPPRDYGYTF. In DNA, the CDR3 is TGTGCCTGGGCCCGGGACTTCCCACCTCGAGACTATGGCTACACCTTC. The full variable domain, with the rest looked up from reference TRBV30 and TRBJ1-2, is SQTIHQWPATLVQPVGSPLSLECTVEGTSNPNLYWYRQAAGRGLQLLFYSVGIGQISSEVPQNLSASRPQDRQFILSSKKLLLSDSGFYLCAWARDFPPRDYGYTFGSGTRLTVV.

The V gene is TRBV5-1, the J gene TRBJ2-3; 8 nucleotides agree with TRBD2. CDR3 length: 18 amino acids. Germline-derived CDR1 and CDR2 are SGHRS and YFSETQ. Unmatched junction bases numbered 13, after V lost 1 base and J lost 3 bases. CDR3 nucleotides: TGCGCCAGCAGCTTGCACCGGGAGGGCCTAGTTATTACAGATACGCAGTATTTT. It is translated as CASSLHREGLVITDTQYF.

The chain employs TRBV9 and TRBJ2-3; 9 nucleotides line up with TRBD1. The V gene end was trimmed by 3 bases and the J gene end by 0 bases; junction bases not matched to a gene: 5. CDR3 length: 16 residues. Looked up from germline, CDR1 is SGDLS and CDR2 is YYNGEE. As DNA, the CDR3 is TGTGCCAGCAGCGAAACAGGGGGCTTCAGCACAGATACGCAGTATTTT. Encoded protein: CASSETGGFSTDTQYF.

The chain uses TRBV25-1 and TRBJ2-1; possible D gene TRBD1, 6 bases. Trimming stripped 2 bases from V and 5 bases from J, with 19 bases between. In germline, CDR1 is MGHDK, CDR2 SYGVNS. This CDR3 has 17 residues. DNA of the CDR3: TGTGCCAGCAGTGAACCTCAAGGCCAGGGGACACACAATGAGCAGTTCTTC. This translates into CASSEPQGQGTHNEQFF.

Concerning this clone itself: The same CDR3 can be traced to other DNA sequences in this sample. V is TRBV28 and J is TRBJ2-5; a possible D gene is TRBD2 (5 bases). The CDR3 spans 14 residues. With 6 bases removed from V and 1 base from J, the gap between germline ends came to 12 bases. Looked up from germline, CDR1 is MDHEN and CDR2 is SYDVKM. CDR3 in DNA: TGTGCCAGCAGCCCCGGAGGCTCCCAAGAGACCCAGTACTTC. As protein: CASSPGGSQETQYF.

J is TRBJ2-1 and V is TRBV7-3; D unclear. The CDR3 loop spans 13 amino acids. V was clipped by 2 bases and J by 7 bases, with 9 bases between them. In germline, CDR1 is SGHTA, CDR2 FQGTGA. The CDR3 is CASSLDSRNEQFF. DNA for the CDR3: TGTGCCAGCAGCTTAGATTCCCGGAATGAGCAGTTCTTC.

This sequence joins TRBV7-2 and TRBJ1-5; D gene unclear. Trimming shortened V by 5 bases and J by 2 bases, and 10 bases separated the two germline ends. Germline CDR1 SGHTA, CDR2 FQGNSA. This CDR3 comprises 14 residues. The CDR3 DNA sequence: TGTGCCAGCAGCCGCCCGCAGGGCAATCAGCCCCAGCATTTT. Protein sequence: CASSRPQGNQPQHF.

This chain uses TRBV5-4 with TRBJ2-5; D is possibly TRBD2 (5 bases). Germline lookup yields CDR1 SGHNT and CDR2 YYREEE (reference sequence). CDR3 length: 15 amino acids. The germline V and J ends were trimmed by 4 bases and 5 bases, with 18 bases remaining between them. The CDR3 reads CASSRRAHGGETQYF. CDR3 nucleotides: TGTGCCAGCAGCAGACGGGCGCACGGCGGGGAGACCCAGTACTTC. The variable domain in full, with the rest retrieved from reference TRBV5-4 and TRBJ2-5, is ETGVTQSPTHLIKTRGQQVTLRCSSQSGHNTVSWYQQALGQGPQFIFQYYREEENGRGNFPPRFSGLQFPNYSSELNVNALELDDSALYLCASSRRAHGGETQYFGPGTRLLVL.

The chain links TRBV5-1 to TRBJ2-3, with 10 bases lining up with TRBD2. Unmatched junction bases numbered 5, after V lost 0 bases and J lost 1 base. The CDR3 runs to 17 residues. CDR1 and CDR2 (germline): SGHRS, YFSETQ. This CDR3 is CASSLALAGPGTDTQYF. In DNA form, the CDR3 reads TGCGCCAGCAGCTTGGCACTAGCGGGACCGGGCACAGATACGCAGTATTTT. Based on the CDR3 plus reference TRBV5-1 and TRBJ2-3, the full variable domain is KAGVTQTPRYLIKTRGQQVTLSCSPISGHRSVSWYQQTPGQGLQFLFEYFSETQRNKGNFPGRFSGRQFSNSRSEMNVSTLELGDSALYLCASSLALAGPGTDTQYFGPGTRLTVL.

The chain combines TRBV5-1 with TRBJ2-2, with 7 bases lining up with TRBD1. This CDR3 has 16 residues. In germline, CDR1 is SGHRS, CDR2 YFSETQ. The V and J ends lost 4 bases and 0 bases, in that order; junction bases with no gene match: 6. The CDR3 DNA follows: TGCGCCAGCAGCACTGGGACAGCCGCGAACACCGGGGAGCTGTTTTTT. This encodes CASSTGTAANTGELFF.

This clone occurred a few times. The rearrangement joins TRBV7-8 to TRBJ1-1; 7 bases fit TRBD1. The CDR3 is made up of 12 amino acids. V lost 4 bases and J lost 10; bases outside the gene matches: 6. The germline CDR1 and CDR2 sequences are SGHVS and FQNEAQ. The CDR3 DNA is TGTGCCAGCAGCTACCTGACAGGGAGAGCTTTCTTT. This codes for CASSYLTGRAFF.